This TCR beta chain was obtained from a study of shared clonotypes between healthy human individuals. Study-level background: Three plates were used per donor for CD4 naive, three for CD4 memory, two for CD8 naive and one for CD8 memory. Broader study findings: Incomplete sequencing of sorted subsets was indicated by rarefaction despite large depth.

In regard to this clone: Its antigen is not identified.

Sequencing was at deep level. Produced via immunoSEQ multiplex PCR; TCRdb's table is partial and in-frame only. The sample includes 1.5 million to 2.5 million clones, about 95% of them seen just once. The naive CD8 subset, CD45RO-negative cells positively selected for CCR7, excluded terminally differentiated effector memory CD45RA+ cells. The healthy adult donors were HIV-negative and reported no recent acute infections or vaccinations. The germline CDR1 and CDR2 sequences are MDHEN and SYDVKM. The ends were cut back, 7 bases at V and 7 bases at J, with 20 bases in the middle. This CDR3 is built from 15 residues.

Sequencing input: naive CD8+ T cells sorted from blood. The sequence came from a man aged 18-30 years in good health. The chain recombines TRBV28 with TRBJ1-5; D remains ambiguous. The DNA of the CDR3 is TGTGCCAGCACCCTGATGGACGGAGCCTACCAGCCCCAGCATTTT. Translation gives CASTLMDGAYQPQHF.